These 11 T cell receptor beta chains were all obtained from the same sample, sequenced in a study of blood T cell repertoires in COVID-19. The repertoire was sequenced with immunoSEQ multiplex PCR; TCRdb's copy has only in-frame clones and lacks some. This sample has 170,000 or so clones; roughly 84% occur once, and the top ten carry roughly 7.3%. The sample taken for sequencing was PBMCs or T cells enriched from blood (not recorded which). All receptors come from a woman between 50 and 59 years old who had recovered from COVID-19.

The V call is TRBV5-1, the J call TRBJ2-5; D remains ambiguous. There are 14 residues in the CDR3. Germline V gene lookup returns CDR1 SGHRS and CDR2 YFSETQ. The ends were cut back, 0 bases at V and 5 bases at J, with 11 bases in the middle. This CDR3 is CASSLATLRETQYF. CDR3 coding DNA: TGCGCCAGCAGCTTGGCCACTCTGAGGGAGACCCAGTACTTC.

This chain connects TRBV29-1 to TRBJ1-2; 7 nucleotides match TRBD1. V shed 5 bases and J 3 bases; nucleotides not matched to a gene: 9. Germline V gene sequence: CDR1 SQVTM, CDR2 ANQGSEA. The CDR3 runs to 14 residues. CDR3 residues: CSVTGTAIDYGYTF. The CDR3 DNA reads TGCAGCGTTACCGGGACAGCAATCGACTATGGCTACACCTTC.

The CDR3 region has the DNA TGTGCCAGCAGCGCCTCAGCGTCTACGGGGACATACGAGCAGTACTTC. This encodes CASSASASTGTYEQYF. This rearrangement joins TRBV7-9 to TRBJ2-7; TRBD1 is a possible D gene (6 bases). Deletions cut 5 bases from V and 4 bases from J, with 21 bases between. Germline CDR1 is SEHNR and CDR2 is FQNEAQ (reference sequence). This CDR3 has 16 residues.

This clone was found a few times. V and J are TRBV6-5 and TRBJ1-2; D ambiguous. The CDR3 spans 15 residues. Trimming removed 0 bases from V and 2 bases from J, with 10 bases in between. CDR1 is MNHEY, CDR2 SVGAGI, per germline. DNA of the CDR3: TGTGCCAGCAGTTACTCGATCGCGAACAACTATGGCTACACCTTC. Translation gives CASSYSIANNYGYTF.

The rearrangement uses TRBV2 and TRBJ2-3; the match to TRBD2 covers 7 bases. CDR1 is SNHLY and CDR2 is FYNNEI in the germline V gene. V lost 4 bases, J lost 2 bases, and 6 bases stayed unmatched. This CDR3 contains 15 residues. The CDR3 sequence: CASSVTSANTDTQYF. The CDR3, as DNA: TGTGCCAGCAGTGTTACTAGCGCCAACACAGATACGCAGTATTTT.

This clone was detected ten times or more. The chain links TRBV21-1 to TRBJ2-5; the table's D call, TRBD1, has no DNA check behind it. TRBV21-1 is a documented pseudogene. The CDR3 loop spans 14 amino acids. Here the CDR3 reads CASSTRQGGETQYF. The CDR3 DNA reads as TGTGCCAGCAGCACCCGACAGGGAGGAGAGACCCAGTACTTC.

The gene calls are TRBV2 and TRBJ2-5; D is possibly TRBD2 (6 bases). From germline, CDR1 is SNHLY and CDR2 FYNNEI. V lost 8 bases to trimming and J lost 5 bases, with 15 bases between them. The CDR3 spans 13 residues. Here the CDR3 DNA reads TGTGCCAGCGGAAGAGCGGAGGGGGAGACCCAGTACTTC. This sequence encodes CASGRAEGETQYF.

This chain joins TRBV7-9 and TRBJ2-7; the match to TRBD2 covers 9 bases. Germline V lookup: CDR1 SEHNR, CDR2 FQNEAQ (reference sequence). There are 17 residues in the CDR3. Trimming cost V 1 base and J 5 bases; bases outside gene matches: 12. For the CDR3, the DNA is TGTGCCAGCAGCTTAGGCTTAGCGGGAGTTGTGTTGGACGAGCAGTACTTC. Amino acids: CASSLGLAGVVLDEQYF. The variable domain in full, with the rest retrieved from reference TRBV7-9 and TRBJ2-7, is DTGVSQNPRHKITKRGQNVTFRCDPISEHNRLYWYRQTLGQGPEFLTYFQNEAQLEKSRLLSDRFSAERPKGSFSTLEIQRTEQGDSAMYLCASSLGLAGVVLDEQYFGPGTRLTVT.

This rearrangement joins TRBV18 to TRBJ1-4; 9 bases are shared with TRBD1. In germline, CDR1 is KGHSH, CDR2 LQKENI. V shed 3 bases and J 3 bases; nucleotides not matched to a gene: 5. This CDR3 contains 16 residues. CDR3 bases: TGTGCCAGCTCACCTGTGGGGACAGGGTCTAATGAAAAACTGTTTTTT. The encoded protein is CASSPVGTGSNEKLFF. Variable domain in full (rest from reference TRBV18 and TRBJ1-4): NAGVMQNPRHLVRRRGQEARLRCSPMKGHSHVYWYRQLPEEGLKFMVYLQKENIIDESGMPKERFSAEFPKEGPSILRIQQVVRGDSAAYFCASSPVGTGSNEKLFFGSGTQLSVL.

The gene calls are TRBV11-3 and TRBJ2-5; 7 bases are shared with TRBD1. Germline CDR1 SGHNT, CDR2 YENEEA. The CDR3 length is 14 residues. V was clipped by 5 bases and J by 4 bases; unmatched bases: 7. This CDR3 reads CASSVQGLGETQYF. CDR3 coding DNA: TGTGCCAGCAGCGTACAGGGGTTAGGAGAGACCCAGTACTTC.

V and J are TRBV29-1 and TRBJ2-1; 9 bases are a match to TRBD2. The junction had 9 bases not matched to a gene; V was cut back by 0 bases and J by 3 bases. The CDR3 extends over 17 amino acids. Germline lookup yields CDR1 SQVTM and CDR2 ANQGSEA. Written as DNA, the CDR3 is TGCAGCGTTGAAGATCTAGGACTAGCGAACTACTACAATGAGCAGTTCTTC. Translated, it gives CSVEDLGLANYYNEQFF.